A few counts support the clone carrying this TCR beta chain. Its antigen is still unknown. CDR3 length: 15 residues. The V and J ends lost 3 bases and 8 bases respectively, with 20 bases between them. Per the germline V gene, CDR1 is SGHRS and CDR2 is YFSETQ. General observations from the study: Tumor memory CD4+ T cell TCR gene usage clustered with blood and lymph node memory CD4+ cells and lymph node naive CD4+ cells.

TCRdb re-analysed the 5' RACE reads in MiXCR, keeping a single row per CDR3 protein. Of tens of thousands of distinct CDR3 sequences in the sample, 17% were seen once. The sequencing input was naive CD4+ T cells sorted from blood. Sample subset: naive CD4+ T cells, CD4+CD45RA+CD25-. This chain connects TRBV5-1 to TRBJ1-2, with D possibly being TRBD1 (5 bases). The receptor's source is a female donor with breast cancer. CDR3 in DNA: TGCGCCAGCAGCTCTCATTCGGGGGACGTGGGGGGCTACACCTTC. It yields the protein CASSSHSGDVGGYTF.